This passage covers 2 T cell receptor beta chains from one sample sequenced in a study of T cell repertoires in cytomegalovirus infection. TCRdb re-analysed the reads in MiXCR, keeping a single row per CDR3 protein. The data hold 250,000 or so distinct CDR3 sequences, with 9% to 15% observed a single time. The sequenced material came from PBMCs. The receptors originated from a human donor in good health (CMV status not recorded). Some clones in this sample may be carry-over from other donors' samples.

Ten or more counts support this clonotype. The chain is built from TRBV7-2 and TRBJ2-5; 8 bases are shared with TRBD2. Germline V gene sequence: CDR1 SGHTA, CDR2 FQGNSA. Trimming cost V 2 bases and J 2 bases; bases outside gene matches: 10. The CDR3 consists of 17 residues. The CDR3 is CASSLILRGAKQETQYF. The CDR3 DNA reads TGTGCCAGCAGCTTAATTTTGCGGGGGGCTAAACAAGAGACCCAGTACTTC.

This clonotype was seen a handful of times. The V call is TRBV5-1, the J call TRBJ2-2; D perhaps matches TRBD1 (6 bases). Trimming shortened V by 0 bases and J by 2 bases, and 11 bases separated the two germline ends. The V gene's germline CDR1 is SGHRS and CDR2 YFSETQ. The CDR3 has 16 residues. The CDR3: CASSLVPRGNTGELFF. CDR3 bases: TGCGCCAGCAGCTTGGTGCCCAGGGGCAACACCGGGGAGCTGTTTTTT.